This T cell receptor (beta chain) originates from a study of cytomegalovirus exposure and HLA in healthy donors. The PCR made use of 60 Vbeta and 13 Jbeta primers. Assay used: immunoSEQ multiplex PCR; TCRdb lists only in-frame clones, some missing. The sample comprises 65,000 to 95,000 clones, 78% of which are singletons, and around 2.7% rests with the top ten. The CDR3 extends over 21 amino acids. Trimming removed 6 bases from V and 10 bases from J; junction bases left unmatched: 34. Germline V gives CDR1 MDHEN, CDR2 SYDVKM. This clone was counted a single time. Its antigen remains unknown. The study's findings and limits: TCR sequences were mostly rare, though some public TCRs occurred in many donors.

The TCR originated in a male donor in good health and CMV-seropositive. Material for sequencing was PBMCs. The chain is built from TRBV28 and TRBJ2-3; 7 bases agree with TRBD2. The DNA of the CDR3 is TGTGCCAGCAGCCTCCCAGGGCCGGGAGGAGGCACCACTCGGTCCGCGGCCGCGCAGTATTTT. It yields the protein CASSLPGPGGGTTRSAAAQYF.